A selection of T cell receptor beta chains follows, all from one sample in a study of beta chain features in type 1 diabetes. The protocol was immunoSEQ multiplex PCR, while the TCRdb copy is restricted to in-frame clones and leaves out a portion. The sample includes over 700,000 clones, 15% to 20% of them seen just once. The sequenced sample consisted of naive CD4+ T cells from blood. All receptors come from a woman aged 18-29 years in good health. Both conserved end residues are part of each CDR3. The order of the fields is clone size, J gene, V gene, D gene, CDR3 protein, CDR3 DNA. A D gene is named only where the DNA matches it firmly. Where a row states a size, it is once, few, many or the class of an expanded clone; other rows omit it.

clone size: few; J gene: TRBJ2-4; V gene: TRBV28; D gene: TRBD1; CDR3 protein: CASSFLRDRGPAKNIQYF; CDR3 DNA: TGTGCCAGCAGTTTCCTCCGGGACAGGGGTCCGGCCAAAAACATTCAGTACTTC
clone size: NA; J gene: TRBJ1-5; V gene: TRBV6-1; D gene: NA; CDR3 protein: CASSLRGNQPQHF; CDR3 DNA: TGTGCCAGCAGTTTAAGGGGGAATCAGCCCCAGCATTTT
clone size: NA; J gene: TRBJ2-5; V gene: TRBV7-2; D gene: NA; CDR3 protein: CASSLDVSPRETQYF; CDR3 DNA: TGTGCCAGCAGCTTAGACGTATCTCCGAGGGAGACCCAGTACTTC
clone size: few; J gene: TRBJ2-5; V gene: TRBV7-2; D gene: NA; CDR3 protein: CASSQGWSRWGTQYF; CDR3 DNA: TGTGCCAGCAGCCAGGGATGGTCTCGATGGGGGACCCAGTACTTC
clone size: NA; J gene: TRBJ2-5; V gene: TRBV18; D gene: NA; CDR3 protein: CASSPQGPETQYF; CDR3 DNA: TGTGCCAGCTCACCCCAGGGGCCGGAGACCCAGTACTTC
clone size: few; J gene: TRBJ2-5; V gene: TRBV18; D gene: NA; CDR3 protein: CASSPPSGSETQYF; CDR3 DNA: TGTGCCAGCTCACCACCTTCGGGGTCGGAGACCCAGTACTTC
clone size: NA; J gene: TRBJ2-4; V gene: TRBV12-5; D gene: NA; CDR3 protein: CARGHTRGTQNIQYF; CDR3 DNA: TGTGCTAGGGGTCACACCCGGGGGACCCAAAACATTCAGTACTTC
clone size: NA; J gene: TRBJ2-1; V gene: TRBV14; D gene: NA; CDR3 protein: CASSQDSLLYNEQFF; CDR3 DNA: TGTGCCAGCAGCCAAGACTCACTACTTTACAATGAGCAGTTCTTC
clone size: NA; J gene: TRBJ2-1; V gene: TRBV9; D gene: NA; CDR3 protein: CASSRDLSSYNEQFF; CDR3 DNA: TGTGCCAGCAGTCGAGACCTTAGCTCCTACAATGAGCAGTTCTTC
clone size: once; J gene: TRBJ2-5; V gene: TRBV10-2; D gene: TRBD2; CDR3 protein: CASREGLAEQETQYF; CDR3 DNA: TGCGCCAGCAGGGAGGGACTAGCGGAACAAGAGACCCAGTACTTC
clone size: NA; J gene: TRBJ2-2; V gene: TRBV4-3; D gene: NA; CDR3 protein: CASSGVQGHTGELFF; CDR3 DNA: TGCGCCAGCAGTGGGGTCCAGGGCCACACCGGGGAGCTGTTTTTT
clone size: NA; J gene: TRBJ1-5; V gene: TRBV19; D gene: NA; CDR3 protein: CANPIQGREDNQPQHF; CDR3 DNA: TGTGCCAACCCAATACAGGGAAGAGAAGACAATCAGCCCCAGCATTTT
clone size: NA; J gene: TRBJ2-2; V gene: TRBV7-2; D gene: TRBD2; CDR3 protein: CASRKSGSGNTGELFF; CDR3 DNA: TGTGCCAGCAGAAAGAGCGGGAGTGGAAACACCGGGGAGCTGTTTTTT
clone size: NA; J gene: TRBJ2-5; V gene: TRBV7-2; D gene: NA; CDR3 protein: CASSLQSETQYF; CDR3 DNA: TGTGCCAGCAGCTTACAATCGGAAACCCAGTACTTC
clone size: NA; J gene: TRBJ2-3; V gene: TRBV5-1; D gene: TRBD2; CDR3 protein: CASSLGTSGTDTQYF; CDR3 DNA: TGCGCCAGCAGCTTGGGCACTAGCGGCACAGATACGCAGTATTTT
clone size: few; J gene: TRBJ2-3; V gene: TRBV5-1; D gene: TRBD2; CDR3 protein: CASSSVARTSGRILADTQYF; CDR3 DNA: TGCGCCAGCAGCTCTGTAGCGAGGACTAGCGGGAGAATCCTAGCAGATACGCAGTATTTT
clone size: few; J gene: TRBJ2-3; V gene: TRBV18; D gene: NA; CDR3 protein: CASSPGTYTDTQYF; CDR3 DNA: TGTGCCAGCTCACCAGGGACATACACAGATACGCAGTATTTT
clone size: few; J gene: TRBJ2-1; V gene: TRBV7-7; D gene: TRBD2; CDR3 protein: CASSLAGGEQFF; CDR3 DNA: TGTGCTAGCAGCTTAGCGGGAGGAGAGCAGTTCTTC
clone size: NA; J gene: TRBJ2-7; V gene: TRBV18; D gene: TRBD1; CDR3 protein: CASSPPDRDEQYF; CDR3 DNA: TGTGCCAGCTCACCTCCTGACAGGGACGAGCAGTACTTC
clone size: few; J gene: TRBJ1-2; V gene: TRBV5-6; D gene: NA; CDR3 protein: CASSRPARGGYTF; CDR3 DNA: TGTGCCAGCAGCCGCCCGGCGAGGGGAGGCTACACCTTC
clone size: NA; J gene: TRBJ2-5; V gene: TRBV4-3; D gene: NA; CDR3 protein: CASSQEGQLVQETQYF; CDR3 DNA: TGCGCCAGCAGCCAGGAGGGCCAACTCGTCCAAGAGACCCAGTACTTC
clone size: NA; J gene: TRBJ2-1; V gene: TRBV6-6; D gene: NA; CDR3 protein: CASSYSSAEQFF; CDR3 DNA: TGTGCCAGCAGTTACAGCAGTGCTGAGCAGTTCTTC
clone size: few; J gene: TRBJ1-2; V gene: TRBV15; D gene: NA; CDR3 protein: CATSRGTNYGYTF; CDR3 DNA: TGTGCCACCAGCAGAGGTACTAACTATGGCTACACCTTC
clone size: few; J gene: TRBJ1-2; V gene: TRBV6-5; D gene: TRBD1; CDR3 protein: CASSYSGDRVARYTF; CDR3 DNA: TGTGCCAGCAGTTACTCTGGAGACAGGGTTGCGCGCTACACCTTC